This entry describes one T cell receptor beta chain. Its target is not known. This entry is derived from a study of T cell responses to AZD1222 COVID-19 vaccine. The study, taken as a whole, reports: Repertoires were sampled only after the peak T cell response. Reportedly, close to half of spike-specific TCRs are directed against unmutated variant regions.

There are 14 residues in the CDR3. Germline CDR1 is MDHEN and CDR2 is SYDVKM. V was pared by 3 bases and J by 4 bases, with 13 bases between. Pooled together were second doses at about 4 or about 12 weeks. Some clones are missing from TCRdb's copy, which holds only in-frame ones; the method was immunoSEQ multiplex PCR. Found here are roughly 120,000 clones, about 90% of them singletons; the top ten hold approximately 15%. The V call is TRBV28, the J call TRBJ2-7; D not resolved. This TCR was sampled from an adult who received the AZD1222 COVID-19 vaccine. Specimen: peripheral blood, collected 28 days after the second AZD1222 dose. CDR3 DNA sequence: TGTGCCAGCAGTTTCGGGCAGGTCGCGTACGAGCAGTACTTC. Amino acid sequence: CASSFGQVAYEQYF.